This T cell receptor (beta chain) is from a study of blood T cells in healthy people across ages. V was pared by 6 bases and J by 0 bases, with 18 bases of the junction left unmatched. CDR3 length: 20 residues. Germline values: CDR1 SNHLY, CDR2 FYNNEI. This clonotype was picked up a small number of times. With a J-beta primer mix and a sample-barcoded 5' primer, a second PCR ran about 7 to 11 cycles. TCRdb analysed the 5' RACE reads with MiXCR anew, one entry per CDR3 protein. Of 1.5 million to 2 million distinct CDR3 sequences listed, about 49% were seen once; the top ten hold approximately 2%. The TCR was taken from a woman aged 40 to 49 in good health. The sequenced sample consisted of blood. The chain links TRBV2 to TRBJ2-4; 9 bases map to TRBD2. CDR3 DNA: TGTGCCAGCAGAGCCCCGCGGTTAGCGGGGGTAACTATAGCCAAAAACATTCAGTACTTC. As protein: CASRAPRLAGVTIAKNIQYF.